This T cell receptor beta chain was recorded in a study of T cell repertoires in cytomegalovirus infection. Each CDR3 protein gets one entry after TCRdb re-called the reads with MiXCR. The sample lists tens of thousands of distinct CDR3 sequences; approximately 3.6% were seen once. V dropped 3 bases and J dropped 1 base, with 12 bases sitting between them. This CDR3 is 16 amino acids long. Germline values: CDR1 SGHTA, CDR2 FQGNSA. This clonotype was seen a handful of times. Input material: PBMCs. This TCR was sampled from a human donor in good health (CMV status not recorded). Some clones in this sample may be carry-over from other donors' samples. The V gene is TRBV7-2, the J gene TRBJ2-2; D may correspond to TRBD1 or TRBD2 (6 bases each). The CDR3 reads CASSLAGHRNTGELFF. In nucleotides, the CDR3 is TGTGCCAGCAGCTTGGCGGGACACAGGAACACCGGGGAGCTGTTTTTT.